A selection of T cell receptor beta chains follows, all from one sample in a study of beta chain features in type 1 diabetes. Assay: immunoSEQ multiplex PCR; the TCRdb copy retains only in-frame clones and omits some. The sample has approximately 150,000 clones; about 9.4% are singletons. The sequenced sample consisted of naive CD4+ T cells from blood. The receptors come from a man younger than 35 in good health. CDR3s include the opening cysteine and the closing phenylalanine or tryptophan. D genes are given only for firm matches. Some rows mark clone size as missing; the rest say once, few, many or name a class of expanded clone.

d_gene	v_gene	abundance	j_gene	CDR3aa	CDR3nt
TRBD1	TRBV27	few	TRBJ2-1	CASLSGTGNYNEQFF	TGTGCCAGTTTGTCCGGGACAGGGAACTACAATGAGCAGTTCTTC
.	TRBV7-6	few	TRBJ1-6	CASSLAPGPDNSPLHF	TGTGCCAGCAGCTTAGCCCCGGGTCCCGACAATTCACCCCTCCACTTT
TRBD1	TRBV28	few	TRBJ1-2	CASSSAWTGGGYTF	TGTGCCAGCAGTTCCGCCTGGACAGGGGGAGGCTACACCTTC
TRBD1	TRBV4-2	.	TRBJ2-3	CASSQAGQGGPDTQYF	TGTGCCAGCAGCCAAGCGGGACAGGGCGGTCCAGATACGCAGTATTTT
.	TRBV10-3	few	TRBJ2-2	CAISAANTGELFF	TGTGCCATCAGTGCCGCGAACACCGGGGAGCTGTTTTTT
.	TRBV29-1	.	TRBJ2-1	CSVATRDYEQFF	TGCAGCGTTGCCACCCGGGACTATGAGCAGTTCTTC
TRBD1	TRBV5-1	.	TRBJ2-7	CASSRGQVYEQYF	TGCGCCAGCAGCCGCGGACAGGTCTACGAGCAGTACTTC
.	TRBV5-1	few	TRBJ1-6	CASSLLVGSNSPLHF	TGCGCCAGCAGCCTCCTAGTGGGGAGTAATTCACCCCTCCACTTT
.	TRBV18	few	TRBJ2-7	CASSPRLDEQYF	TGTGCCAGCTCACCGCGGCTGGACGAGCAGTACTTC
.	TRBV7-6	few	TRBJ2-5	CASSPTMQETQYF	TGTGCCAGCAGCCCTACGATGCAAGAGACCCAGTACTTC
.	TRBV7-2	few	TRBJ2-2	CASNLKDRLTGELFF	TGTGCCAGCAACCTTAAGGACAGATTAACCGGGGAGCTGTTTTTT
.	TRBV6-5	.	TRBJ1-2	CASSSDRSNYGYTF	TGTGCCAGCAGTTCGGACAGATCTAACTATGGCTACACCTTC
.	TRBV7-8	few	TRBJ1-2	CASSLDPQDSNYGYTF	TGTGCCAGCAGCTTAGACCCACAGGACAGTAACTATGGCTACACCTTC
.	TRBV5-1	.	TRBJ2-5	CASSMSQETQYF	TGCGCCAGCAGCATGTCACAAGAGACCCAGTACTTC
TRBD2	TRBV9	many	TRBJ2-7	CASSPREAPYEQYF	TGTGCCAGCAGCCCCCGGGAGGCCCCCTACGAGCAGTACTTC
.	TRBV27	.	TRBJ2-1	CASSLGLGQEQFF	TGTGCCAGCAGTTTAGGCTTGGGACAAGAGCAGTTCTTC
TRBD1	TRBV7-9	few	TRBJ1-5	CASSNHRGYSNQPQHF	TGTGCCAGCAGCAACCACAGGGGGTATAGCAATCAGCCCCAGCATTTT
.	TRBV6-6	.	TRBJ2-7	CASKNRREQYF	TGTGCCAGCAAAAACCGGAGAGAGCAGTACTTC
.	TRBV5-1	few	TRBJ2-5	CASSLAASVQETQYF	TGCGCCAGCAGCTTGGCGGCTAGCGTCCAAGAGACCCAGTACTTC
TRBD1	TRBV2	few	TRBJ2-7	CASSEGQGNYYEQYF	TGTGCCAGCAGTGAGGGACAGGGAAACTACTACGAGCAGTACTTC
.	TRBV2	few	TRBJ1-2	CASMFKGATYGYTF	TGTGCCAGCATGTTTAAGGGAGCGACCTATGGCTACACCTTC
.	TRBV7-9	many	TRBJ2-3	CASSSDREADTQYF	TGTGCCAGCAGCTCTGACAGGGAGGCAGATACGCAGTATTTT
.	TRBV4-1	.	TRBJ2-1	CASSQEEVATYNEQFF	TGCGCCAGCAGCCAAGAAGAAGTAGCAACCTACAATGAGCAGTTCTTC
TRBD1	TRBV5-5	.	TRBJ2-7	CASSLGADRGPYEQYF	TGTGCCAGCAGCTTGGGCGCGGACAGGGGACCCTACGAGCAGTACTTC
.	TRBV5-6	.	TRBJ1-2	CASSLDLGSYGYTF	TGTGCCAGCAGCTTGGATCTGGGGAGCTATGGCTACACCTTC
TRBD1	TRBV7-9	many	TRBJ1-2	CASSFVRTGDGYTF	TGTGCCAGCAGCTTCGTTAGGACAGGAGATGGCTACACCTTC
TRBD1	TRBV2	few	TRBJ2-1	CASSEVTGGSYNEQFF	TGTGCCAGCAGTGAAGTTACAGGGGGCAGCTACAATGAGCAGTTCTTC
TRBD1	TRBV4-2	few	TRBJ2-5	CASSPLTGVKTQYF	TGTGCCAGCAGCCCTTTGACAGGGGTAAAGACCCAGTACTTC
TRBD2	TRBV5-1	.	TRBJ2-5	CASISGASDWETQYF	TGCGCCAGCATTAGCGGGGCCTCCGATTGGGAGACCCAGTACTTC
.	TRBV7-9	.	TRBJ1-2	CASSLEQNYGYTF	TGTGCCAGCAGCTTAGAACAAAACTATGGCTACACCTTC
.	TRBV15	.	TRBJ1-6	CATSTMGGGSVSDHSPLHF	TGTGCCACCAGCACTATGGGGGGAGGGTCCGTTAGTGATCATTCACCCCTCCACTTT
.	TRBV2	.	TRBJ1-5	CASSPREGGNQPQHF	TGTGCCAGCAGTCCCCGGGAGGGAGGCAATCAGCCCCAGCATTTT
.	TRBV6-5	few	TRBJ2-1	CASSYGANPEQFF	TGTGCCAGCAGTTACGGGGCTAACCCTGAGCAGTTCTTC
.	TRBV5-1	.	TRBJ2-7	CASSPNVGNPYEQYF	TGCGCCAGCAGCCCCAATGTCGGTAACCCATACGAGCAGTACTTC
TRBD1	TRBV18	few	TRBJ2-3	CASSPGQGAGDTQYF	TGTGCCAGCTCACCAGGACAGGGGGCTGGAGATACGCAGTATTTT
TRBD1	TRBV4-1	.	TRBJ2-5	CASSQGTGGRETQYF	TGCGCCAGCAGCCAAGGAACAGGGGGTCGGGAGACCCAGTACTTC
.	TRBV6-1	.	TRBJ2-3	CASSELITDTQYF	TGTGCCAGCAGTGAACTAATCACAGATACGCAGTATTTT
TRBD1	TRBV7-2	few	TRBJ1-4	CASSRQTGGSNEKLFF	TGTGCCAGCAGCAGACAGACAGGGGGCTCTAATGAAAAACTGTTTTTT
TRBD2	TRBV2	few	TRBJ2-5	CASSLTSGGETQYF	TGTGCCAGCAGTCTGACTAGCGGGGGGGAGACCCAGTACTTC
TRBD1	TRBV5-1	few	TRBJ1-2	CASQPGQGFSGYTF	TGCGCCAGTCAACCGGGACAGGGGTTCTCTGGCTACACCTTC
.	TRBV2	.	TRBJ2-7	CASSDGLTLNYEQYF	TGTGCCAGCAGTGATGGACTAACACTAAACTACGAGCAGTACTTC
.	TRBV5-6	few	TRBJ2-7	CASRPQGPVYEQYF	TGTGCCAGCAGGCCACAGGGCCCAGTCTACGAGCAGTACTTC
TRBD2	TRBV7-9	.	TRBJ2-5	CASSSLSGGAQETQYF	TGTGCCAGCAGCTCCCTTAGCGGGGGGGCTCAAGAGACCCAGTACTTC
.	TRBV6-5	few	TRBJ1-2	CASRPNRATYGYTF	TGTGCCAGCAGACCTAACAGGGCTACCTATGGCTACACCTTC
.	TRBV19	few	TRBJ2-4	CASSTGQLAKNIQYF	TGTGCCAGTAGTACGGGACAACTAGCCAAAAACATTCAGTACTTC
TRBD1	TRBV7-2	few	TRBJ2-4	CASNRPGGTGAKNIQYF	TGTGCCAGCAACCGACCCGGGGGGACAGGGGCCAAAAACATTCAGTACTTC
.	TRBV7-9	few	TRBJ2-1	CASSLGGIQNEQFF	TGTGCCAGCAGCTTAGGCGGGATACAAAATGAGCAGTTCTTC
.	TRBV6-5	.	TRBJ1-5	CATRKENNQPQHF	TGTGCCACACGCAAGGAGAACAATCAGCCCCAGCATTTT
.	TRBV4-1	few	TRBJ2-1	CASSQPGTRDNEQFF	TGCGCCAGCAGCCAACCCGGGACACGGGACAATGAGCAGTTCTTC
TRBD1	TRBV19	.	TRBJ2-1	CASSTIDRGSNEQFF	TGTGCCAGTAGTACAATAGACAGGGGGTCTAATGAGCAGTTCTTC
TRBD2	TRBV15	few	TRBJ2-1	CATSRVRAGENEQFF	TGTGCCACCAGCAGAGTAAGAGCGGGGGAAAATGAGCAGTTCTTC
.	TRBV7-9	.	TRBJ2-7	CASSLQGYEQYF	TGTGCCAGCAGCCTACAGGGCTACGAGCAGTACTTC
TRBD2	TRBV4-3	few	TRBJ2-2	CASSQGGTRGTGELFF	TGCGCCAGCAGCCAGGGAGGGACTAGAGGTACCGGGGAGCTGTTTTTT
.	TRBV5-1	.	TRBJ2-7	CASSAGQTYEQYF	TGCGCCAGCAGCGCGGGACAGACTTACGAGCAGTACTTC
.	TRBV7-9	.	TRBJ1-2	CASTLAGWDGYTF	TGTGCCAGCACGTTGGCAGGGTGGGATGGCTACACCTTC
.	TRBV4-3	few	TRBJ2-7	CASSLHAGAYYEQYF	TGCGCCAGCAGCCTCCACGCAGGGGCCTACTACGAGCAGTACTTC
.	TRBV20-1	.	TRBJ1-2	CSASLFYGYTF	TGCAGTGCTAGCCTTTTTTATGGCTACACCTTC
.	TRBV7-2	.	TRBJ2-7	CASSSSGGGRYSYEQYF	TGTGCCAGCAGCTCATCCGGCGGGGGCCGTTACTCCTACGAGCAGTACTTC
TRBD2	TRBV7-2	.	TRBJ2-7	CASSLGAGVSYEQYF	TGTGCCAGCAGCTTAGGAGCGGGGGTGTCCTACGAGCAGTACTTC